This entry is about one T cell receptor (beta chain). These data belong to a study of patients and donors after allogeneic stem cell transplantation. Using its own MiXCR run on the RT-PCR reads, TCRdb lists one record per CDR3 protein. The table lists roughly 40,000 distinct CDR3 sequences, roughly 29% of them singletons. This CDR3 is built from 16 residues. The germline V gene has CDR1 KGHSH and CDR2 LQKENI. The V and J ends lost 1 base and 4 bases, in that order; junction bases with no gene match: 9. Sequencing input: blood, either unsorted or a sorted T cell fraction (not recorded which). This chain links TRBV18 with TRBJ1-2; TRBD1 matches at 7 bases. The TCR originated in a human donor who was either an allogeneic HSCT recipient or a stem cell or donor lymphocyte infusion donor (not recorded which). It is not recorded whose cells these are; they may come from a transplant donor. CDR3 amino acids: CASSPQAGQQSYGYTF. For the CDR3, the DNA is TGTGCCAGCTCACCACAGGCGGGACAGCAGAGCTATGGCTACACCTTC.